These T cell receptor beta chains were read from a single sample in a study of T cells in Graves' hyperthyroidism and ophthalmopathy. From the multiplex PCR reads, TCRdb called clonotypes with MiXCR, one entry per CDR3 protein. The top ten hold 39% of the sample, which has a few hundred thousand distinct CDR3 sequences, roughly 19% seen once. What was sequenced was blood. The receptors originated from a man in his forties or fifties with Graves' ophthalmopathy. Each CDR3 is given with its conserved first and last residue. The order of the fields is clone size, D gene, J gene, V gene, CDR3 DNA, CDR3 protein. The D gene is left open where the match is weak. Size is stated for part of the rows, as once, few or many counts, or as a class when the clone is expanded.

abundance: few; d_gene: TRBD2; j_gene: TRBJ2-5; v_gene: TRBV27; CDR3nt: TGTGCCAGCAGTTTTCTTAGGGCTAGCGGGAGCCAAGAGACCCAGTACTTC; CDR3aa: CASSFLRASGSQETQYF
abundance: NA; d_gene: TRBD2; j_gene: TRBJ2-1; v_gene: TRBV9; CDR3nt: TGTGCCAGCAGCGTAGGTAGCGGGAGTAGCAATGAGCAGTTCTTC; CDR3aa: CASSVGSGSSNEQFF
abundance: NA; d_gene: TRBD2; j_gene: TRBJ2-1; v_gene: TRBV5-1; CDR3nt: TGCGCCAGCAGCACCTCCGGGACTAGCAATGAGCAGTTCTTC; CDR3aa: CASSTSGTSNEQFF
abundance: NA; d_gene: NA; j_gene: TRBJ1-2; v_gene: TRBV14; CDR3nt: TGTGCCAGCAGCCAAGACCTGGACACCCACTATGGCTACACCTTC; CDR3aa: CASSQDLDTHYGYTF
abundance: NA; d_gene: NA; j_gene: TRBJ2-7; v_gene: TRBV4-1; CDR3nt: TGCGCCAGCAGCCAAGAGGCCAGCGGCGGGCAGTACTTC; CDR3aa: CASSQEASGGQYF
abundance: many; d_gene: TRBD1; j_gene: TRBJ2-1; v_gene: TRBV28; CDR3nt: TGTGCCAGCAGCAAGACAGGGAAGGATGAGCAGTTCTTC; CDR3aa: CASSKTGKDEQFF
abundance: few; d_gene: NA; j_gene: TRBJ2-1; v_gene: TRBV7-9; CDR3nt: TGTGCCAGCAGCTTAGTCCTGGGGGGGCGGTTTAAGAACAATGAGCAGTTCTTC; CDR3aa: CASSLVLGGRFKNNEQFF
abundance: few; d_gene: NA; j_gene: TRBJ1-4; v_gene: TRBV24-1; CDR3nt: TGTGCCACCAGTGATGAAGGGAGGAAACTGTTTTTT; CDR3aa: CATSDEGRKLFF
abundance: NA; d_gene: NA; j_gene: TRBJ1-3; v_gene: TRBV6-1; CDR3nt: TGTGCCAGCAGTGAAGTAGCTAACTCTGGAAACACCATATATTTT; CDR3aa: CASSEVANSGNTIYF
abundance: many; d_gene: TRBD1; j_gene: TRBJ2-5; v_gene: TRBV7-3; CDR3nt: TGTGCCAGCAGCTTGAGGGGACAGGGGTACCAAGAGACCCAGTACTTC; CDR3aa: CASSLRGQGYQETQYF
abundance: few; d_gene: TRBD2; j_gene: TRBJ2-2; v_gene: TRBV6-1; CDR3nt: TGTGCCAGCCTAGCGGGAGGTCGGGCAGCCGGGGAGCTGTTTTTT; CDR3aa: CASLAGGRAAGELFF
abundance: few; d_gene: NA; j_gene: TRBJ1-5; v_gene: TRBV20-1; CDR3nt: TGCAGTGCTAGGAATCTCAGGGGCGCGGGCAATCAGCCCCAGCATTTT; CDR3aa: CSARNLRGAGNQPQHF
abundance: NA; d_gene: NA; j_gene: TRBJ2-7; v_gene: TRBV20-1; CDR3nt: TGCAGTCCATCAGGGGTAAGGAAGAACGAGCAGTACTTC; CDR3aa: CSPSGVRKNEQYF
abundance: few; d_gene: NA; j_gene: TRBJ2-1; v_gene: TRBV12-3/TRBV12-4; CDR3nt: TGTGCCAGCAGTTTTGGAGGGAGTCTCAGTAATGAGCAGTTCTTC; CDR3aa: CASSFGGSLSNEQFF
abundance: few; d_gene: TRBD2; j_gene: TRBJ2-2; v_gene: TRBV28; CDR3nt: TGTGCCAGCAGTTCCGGACTAGACCTCAACACCGGGGAGCTGTTTTTT; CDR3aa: CASSSGLDLNTGELFF
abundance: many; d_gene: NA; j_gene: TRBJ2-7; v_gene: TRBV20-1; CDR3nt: TGCAGTATTAACCTCCGGACTTCCGTCACCTACGAGCAGTACTTC; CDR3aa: CSINLRTSVTYEQYF
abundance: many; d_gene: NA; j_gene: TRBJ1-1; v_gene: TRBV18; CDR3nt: TGTGCCAGCTCCCCATCCGGGACTTCGGAAGCTTTCTTT; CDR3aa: CASSPSGTSEAFF
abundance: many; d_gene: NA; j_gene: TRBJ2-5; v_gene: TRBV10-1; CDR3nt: TGCGCCAGCAGTGGGGAGAGAGACCGGGAGACCCAGTACTTC; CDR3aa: CASSGERDRETQYF
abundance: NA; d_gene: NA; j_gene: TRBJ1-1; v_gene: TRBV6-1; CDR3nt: TGTGCCAGCAGTGAAGTGGACCTTACGGCTTTCTTT; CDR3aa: CASSEVDLTAFF
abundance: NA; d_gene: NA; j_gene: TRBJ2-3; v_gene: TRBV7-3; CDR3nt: TGTGCCAGCCGGTCGGGACCTTACACAGATACGCAGTATTTT; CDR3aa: CASRSGPYTDTQYF
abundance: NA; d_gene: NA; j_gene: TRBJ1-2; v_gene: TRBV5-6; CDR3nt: TGTGCCAGCAGCCAGCCGGCTCCGTGTGGCTACACCTTC; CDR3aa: CASSQPAPCGYTF
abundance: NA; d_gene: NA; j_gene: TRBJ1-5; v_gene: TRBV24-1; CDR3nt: TGTGCCACCCTAGTTTCAGGTCGGGCAGATCGTAGCAATCAGCCCCAGCATTTT; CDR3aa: CATLVSGRADRSNQPQHF
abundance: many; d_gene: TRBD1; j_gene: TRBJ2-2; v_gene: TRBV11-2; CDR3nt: TGTGCCAGCAGCCGGGACAGGGGAAACACCGGGGAGCTGTTTTTT; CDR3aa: CASSRDRGNTGELFF
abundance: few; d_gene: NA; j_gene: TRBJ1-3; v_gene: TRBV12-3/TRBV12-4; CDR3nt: TGTGCCAGCACATTCAGAAACACCATATATTTT; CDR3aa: CASTFRNTIYF
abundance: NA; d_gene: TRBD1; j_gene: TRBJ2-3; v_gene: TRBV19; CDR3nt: TGTGCCAGTATGGACAGGGGGCGAACAGATACGCAGTATTTT; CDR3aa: CASMDRGRTDTQYF
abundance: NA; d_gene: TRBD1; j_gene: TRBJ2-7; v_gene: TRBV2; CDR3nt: TGTGCCAGCAGTCAAAGGACAGGGGGCTCCTACGAGCAGTACTTC; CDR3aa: CASSQRTGGSYEQYF
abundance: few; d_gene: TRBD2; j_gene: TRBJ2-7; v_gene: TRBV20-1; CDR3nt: TGCAGTGCTAGAGATTCCAGGACTAGCGCCTACGAGCAGTACTTC; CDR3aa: CSARDSRTSAYEQYF
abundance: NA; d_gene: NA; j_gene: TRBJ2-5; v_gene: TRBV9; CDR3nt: TGTGCCAGCAGCGTCACCGAAGAGACCCAGTACTTC; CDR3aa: CASSVTEETQYF
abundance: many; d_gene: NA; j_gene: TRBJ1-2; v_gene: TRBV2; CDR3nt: TGTGCCAGCAGTGAAGACGGGGGGTATGGCTACACCTTC; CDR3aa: CASSEDGGYGYTF
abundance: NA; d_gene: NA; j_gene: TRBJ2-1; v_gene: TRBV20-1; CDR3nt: TGCAGTGCTAGAGACCCCCTAGTGGGTGAGCAGTTCTTC; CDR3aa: CSARDPLVGEQFF